This is a list of T cell receptor beta chains from one sample in a study of blood T cell repertoires in COVID-19. TCRdb's copy holds only in-frame clones and misses some; the assay was immunoSEQ multiplex PCR. This sample has some 190,000 clones, with approximately 81% found just once. Specimen: peripheral blood. Receptors were obtained from a woman of 80 years or more with active or convalescent COVID-19. Each CDR3 is given with its conserved first and last residue. Each record gives: D gene, V gene, clone size, CDR3 length, J gene, CDR3 protein, CDR3 DNA. A D gene is named only where the DNA matches it firmly. Clone size is given for some rows only: seen once, a few or many times, or a class if the clone is expanded.

D gene: -
V gene: TRBV7-8
clone size: -
CDR3 length: 13
J gene: TRBJ2-1
CDR3 protein: CASASGGGSEQFF
CDR3 DNA: TGTGCCAGCGCTAGCGGAGGGGGGAGTGAGCAGTTCTTC

D gene: -
V gene: TRBV20-1
clone size: -
CDR3 length: 11
J gene: TRBJ1-1
CDR3 protein: CSAEVSTEAFF
CDR3 DNA: TGCAGTGCTGAAGTGAGTACTGAAGCTTTCTTT

D gene: -
V gene: TRBV5-4
clone size: -
CDR3 length: 13
J gene: TRBJ2-7
CDR3 protein: CASSWGDSYEQYF
CDR3 DNA: TGTGCCAGCAGCTGGGGAGATTCCTACGAGCAGTACTTC

D gene: TRBD2
V gene: TRBV3-1/TRBV3-2
clone size: -
CDR3 length: 13
J gene: TRBJ2-7
CDR3 protein: CACRTSGSYEQYF
CDR3 DNA: TGTGCCTGCCGGACTAGCGGGTCTTACGAGCAGTACTTC

D gene: -
V gene: TRBV5-1
clone size: -
CDR3 length: 14
J gene: TRBJ2-2
CDR3 protein: CASSQQGNTGELFF
CDR3 DNA: TGCGCCAGCAGCCAGCAGGGGAACACCGGGGAGCTGTTTTTT

D gene: -
V gene: TRBV5-1
clone size: -
CDR3 length: 16
J gene: TRBJ2-1
CDR3 protein: CASSPVGQSSYNEQFF
CDR3 DNA: TGCGCCAGCAGCCCCGTTGGACAAAGCTCCTACAATGAGCAGTTCTTC

D gene: -
V gene: TRBV27
clone size: few
CDR3 length: 13
J gene: TRBJ1-6
CDR3 protein: CASSLLFGSPLHF
CDR3 DNA: TGTGCCAGCAGTTTACTTTTTGGCTCACCCCTCCACTTT

D gene: TRBD1
V gene: TRBV6-5
clone size: -
CDR3 length: 13
J gene: TRBJ1-3
CDR3 protein: CASDGGQGKTIYF
CDR3 DNA: TGTGCCAGCGACGGGGGACAGGGCAAAACCATATATTTT

D gene: -
V gene: TRBV5-1
clone size: once
CDR3 length: 14
J gene: TRBJ1-4
CDR3 protein: CASSWGGTNEKLFF
CDR3 DNA: TGCGCCAGCAGCTGGGGGGGCACTAATGAAAAACTGTTTTTT

D gene: -
V gene: TRBV7-2
clone size: -
CDR3 length: 15
J gene: TRBJ2-7
CDR3 protein: CASSLTREPSYEQYF
CDR3 DNA: TGTGCCAGCAGCTTGACTAGAGAACCCTCCTACGAGCAGTACTTC

D gene: TRBD2
V gene: TRBV19
clone size: -
CDR3 length: 17
J gene: TRBJ2-1
CDR3 protein: CASSGLAGLISYNEQFF
CDR3 DNA: TGTGCCAGCTCGGGACTAGCGGGACTCATCTCCTACAATGAGCAGTTCTTC

D gene: -
V gene: TRBV19
clone size: -
CDR3 length: 15
J gene: TRBJ2-3
CDR3 protein: CASSIGRIYTDTQYF
CDR3 DNA: TGTGCCAGTAGTATAGGTAGAATATACACAGATACGCAGTATTTT

D gene: -
V gene: TRBV30
clone size: -
CDR3 length: 14
J gene: TRBJ2-7
CDR3 protein: CAWSVRRDSYEQYF
CDR3 DNA: TGTGCCTGGAGTGTACGGCGGGATTCCTACGAGCAGTACTTC

D gene: TRBD1
V gene: TRBV11-3
clone size: -
CDR3 length: 14
J gene: TRBJ2-7
CDR3 protein: CASSDRGTGDEQYF
CDR3 DNA: TGTGCCAGCAGCGACCGGGGGACAGGGGACGAGCAGTACTTC

D gene: TRBD1
V gene: TRBV19
clone size: -
CDR3 length: 13
J gene: TRBJ2-7
CDR3 protein: CASSMGQGREQYF
CDR3 DNA: TGTGCCAGTAGTATGGGACAGGGGCGCGAGCAGTACTTC